The present T cell receptor (beta chain) was sequenced within a study of blood T cell repertoires in COVID-19 (dated by TCRdb to 2018 to 2020). About the study as a whole: Samples from collaborators originated in the United States, Italy and Spain and spanned both the acute and convalescent phases of COVID-19. The material from the prospective study consisted of cDNA or gDNA derived from T cells, B-cell-depleted T cells, or PBMCs. Subjects who had been exposed to COVID-19, were actively infected with it, or had recovered from it provided the deeply sampled blood TCRbeta repertoires that made up the dataset. The repertoires were released in a freely available public database intended as a resource for research on the immune response to SARS-CoV-2. Samples came from the ongoing ImmuneRACE study (first 160 participants) plus 1,254 subjects from 6 global collaborators. The sample metadata nearly always contained a de-identified subject ID, COVID-19 status, age in years and sex. Where HLA class I and class II types were available, the types were taken from metadata supplied by the sample provider, not from assay-based typing.

The CDR3 holds 17 amino acids from the cysteine to the phenylalanine. The entry retains the CDR3 DNA only, 51 bases that are in frame from base 1. According to the germline V gene (reference sequence), CDR1 reads LNHDA and CDR2 reads SQIVND. The germline ends are 16 bases apart after V is trimmed by 6 bases and J by 1 base. TCRbeta CDR3 regions were amplified from genomic DNA using the immunoSEQ Assay, a bias-controlled multiplex PCR. In the source study's methods: Nucleated cell counts per sample were estimated from amplification of reference gene primers within the assay. Sequence reads were collapsed and filtered to measure the absolute abundance of every unique TCRbeta CDR3 rearrangement. For each sample, productive Simpson clonality was calculated as the square root of Simpson's diversity index across productive rearrangements. TCRdb holds this immuneACCESS table with in-frame rearrangements only. Some clones are missing; in checked studies, unresolved V genes explain under half, and the rest has no known cause. Clonal size and the V and J genes are those of that table, whereas D and trimming came from the DNA. The sample table contains approximately 53,000 clones; only one count was recorded for 89% of them. Jointly, the top ten make up around 2.1% of the sample.

Study-level results and caveats: The quantity of clinical and demographic metadata differed by source and by participant and was supplied without curation.

Collaborating institutions collected whole blood in K2EDTA tubes following their own protocols. For TCRbeta analysis, collaborator samples were shipped as frozen whole blood, as isolated PBMCs, or as DNA extracted from either sample type. Turning to this clone: This clone's antigen is unknown. There are no base qualities to consult, and no much larger clone falls within one base.

The specimen was peripheral blood. The chain is made from TRBV19 and TRBJ1-6; no D gene call is confident. This clonotype originated in a human donor in a cohort sampled during active COVID-19. DNA sequence: TGTGCCAGTAGAGGAGGTTCCCAGCGTTCCTATAATTCACCCCTCCACTTT. This gives the protein CASRGGSQRSYNSPLHF.